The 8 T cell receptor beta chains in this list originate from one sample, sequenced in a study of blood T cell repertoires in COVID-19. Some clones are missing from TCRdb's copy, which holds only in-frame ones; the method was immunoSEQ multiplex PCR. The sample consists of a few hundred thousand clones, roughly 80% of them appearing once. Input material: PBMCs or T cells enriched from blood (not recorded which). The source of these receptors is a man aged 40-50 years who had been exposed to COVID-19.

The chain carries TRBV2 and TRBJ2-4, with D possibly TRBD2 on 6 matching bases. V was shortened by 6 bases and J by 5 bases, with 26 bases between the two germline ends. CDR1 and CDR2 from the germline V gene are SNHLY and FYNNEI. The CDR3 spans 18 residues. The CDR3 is CASRGSRSAGGVENIQYF. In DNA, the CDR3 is TGTGCCAGCAGGGGGAGCCGTTCGGCTGGAGGGGTCGAAAACATTCAGTACTTC.

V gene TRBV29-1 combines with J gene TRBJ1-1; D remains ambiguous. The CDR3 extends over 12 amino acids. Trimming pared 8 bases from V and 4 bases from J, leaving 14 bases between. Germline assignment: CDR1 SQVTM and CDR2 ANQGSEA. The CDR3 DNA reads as TGCAGCCACAGCCGGGCGGGCACTGAAGCTTTCTTT. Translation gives CSHSRAGTEAFF. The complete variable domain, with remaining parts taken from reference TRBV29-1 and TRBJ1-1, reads SAVISQKPSRDICQRGTSLTIQCQVDSQVTMMFWYRQQPGQSLTLIATANQGSEATYESGFVIDKFPISRPNLTFSTLTVSNMSPEDSSIYLCSHSRAGTEAFFGQGTRLTVV.

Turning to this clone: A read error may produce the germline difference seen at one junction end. For the CDR3, the DNA is TGTGCCACCAGCGCAGGGGGGACAACTAATGAAAAACTGTTTTTT. It is translated as CATSAGGTTNEKLFF. The chain employs TRBV7-3 and TRBJ1-4; TRBD1 aligns across 7 bases. The CDR3 consists of 15 residues. Germline CDR1 and CDR2: SGHTA and FQGTGA.

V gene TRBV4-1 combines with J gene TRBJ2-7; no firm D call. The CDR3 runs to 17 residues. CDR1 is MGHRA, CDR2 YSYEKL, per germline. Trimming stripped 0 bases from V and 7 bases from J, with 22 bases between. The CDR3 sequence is CASSQDSVVAAPREQYF. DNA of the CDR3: TGCGCCAGCAGCCAAGATAGTGTCGTGGCGGCCCCACGAGAGCAGTACTTC.

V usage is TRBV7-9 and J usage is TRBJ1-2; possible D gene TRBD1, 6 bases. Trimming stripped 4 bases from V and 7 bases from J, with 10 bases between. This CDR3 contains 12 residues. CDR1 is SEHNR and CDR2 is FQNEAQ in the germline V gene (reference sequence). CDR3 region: CASSSQGSGYTF. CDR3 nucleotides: TGTGCCAGCAGCTCTCAGGGGTCTGGCTACACCTTC.

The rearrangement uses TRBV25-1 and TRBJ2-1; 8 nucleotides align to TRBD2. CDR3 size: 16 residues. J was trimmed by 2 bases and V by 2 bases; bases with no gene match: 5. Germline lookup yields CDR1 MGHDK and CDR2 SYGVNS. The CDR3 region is CASSEDGGGTYNEQFF. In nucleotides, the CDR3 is TGTGCCAGCAGTGAAGACGGCGGGGGGACCTACAATGAGCAGTTCTTC.

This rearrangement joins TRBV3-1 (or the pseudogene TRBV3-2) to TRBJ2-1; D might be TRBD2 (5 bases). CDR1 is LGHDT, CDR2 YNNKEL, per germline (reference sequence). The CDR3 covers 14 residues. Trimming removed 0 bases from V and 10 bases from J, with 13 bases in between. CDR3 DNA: TGTGCCAGCAGCCAAGAGGTCGGGGTGGGGGAGCAGTTCTTC. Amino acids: CASSQEVGVGEQFF.

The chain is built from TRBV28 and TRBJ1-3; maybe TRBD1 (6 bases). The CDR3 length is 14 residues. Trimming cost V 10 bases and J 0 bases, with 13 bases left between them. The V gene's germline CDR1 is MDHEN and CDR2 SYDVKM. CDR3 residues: CANVTGSSGNTIYF. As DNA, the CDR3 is TGTGCCAACGTAACAGGGAGCTCTGGAAACACCATATATTTT.